The 32 T cell receptor beta chains below were found in one sample sequenced in a study of shared clonotypes between healthy human individuals. Produced via immunoSEQ multiplex PCR; TCRdb's table is partial and in-frame only. The profile shows about 230,000 clones, about 69% of them singletons. Sequenced input: memory CD4+ T cells sorted from blood. The sample's subset: CD45RA-negative fraction. The receptors shown here come from a man aged 30 to 45 in good health.

Turning to this clone: It is likely a read error: a sequence one base away is far more abundant. This chain uses TRBV5-6 with TRBJ2-1, with a possible D match to TRBD2 (5 bases). The ends were cut back, 0 bases at V and 7 bases at J, with 14 bases in the middle. Germline values: CDR1 SGHDT, CDR2 YYEEEE. The CDR3 has 15 residues. As DNA, the CDR3 is TGTGCCAGCAGCTTGGCCGGACTCCGGCAGAATGAGCAGTTCTTC. It specifies CASSLAGLRQNEQFF.

Only a few counts were recorded for this clone. For the CDR3, the DNA is TGTGCCAGCAGTCCTCCCCGGGACAGCGAGCAGTACTTC. It specifies CASSPPRDSEQYF. V is TRBV28 and J is TRBJ2-7, with 7 bases aligning to TRBD1. This CDR3 region has 13 residues. Germline CDR1 MDHEN, CDR2 SYDVKM. With V trimmed by 5 bases and J by 6 bases, 7 bases remained unmatched.

The V gene is TRBV7-8, the J gene TRBJ2-1; possibly TRBD2 for D (5 bases). With 5 bases removed from V and 4 bases from J, the gap between germline ends came to 18 bases. The germline gives CDR1 SGHVS, CDR2 FQNEAQ. The CDR3 covers 16 residues. The CDR3 DNA sequence: TGTGCCAGCAGCGCCGATGAGAGGGCGGCTTACAATGAGCAGTTCTTC. This encodes CASSADERAAYNEQFF. The entire variable domain, with the rest obtained from reference TRBV7-8 and TRBJ2-1, is as follows: GAGVSQSPRYKVAKRGQDVALRCDPISGHVSLFWYQQALGQGPEFLTYFQNEAQLDKSGLPSDRFFAERPEGSVSTLKIQRTQQEDSAVYLCASSADERAAYNEQFFGPGTRLTVL.

The chain joins TRBV5-1 to TRBJ1-3; D remains unclear. Germline CDR1 and CDR2: SGHRS and YFSETQ. The CDR3 has 16 amino acids. Trimming pared 3 bases from V and 0 bases from J, leaving 13 bases between. The chain's CDR3 is CASSSDAGRSGNTIYF. DNA of the CDR3: TGCGCCAGCAGCTCAGACGCGGGTCGCTCTGGAAACACCATATATTTT. The full variable domain, rest sourced from reference TRBV5-1 and TRBJ1-3, is KAGVTQTPRYLIKTRGQQVTLSCSPISGHRSVSWYQQTPGQGLQFLFEYFSETQRNKGNFPGRFSGRQFSNSRSEMNVSTLELGDSALYLCASSSDAGRSGNTIYFGEGSWLTVV.

The chain combines TRBV20-1 with TRBJ2-3, with D uncertain. Germline-derived CDR1 and CDR2 are DFQATT and SNEGSKA (reference sequence). Trimming took 3 bases from V and 6 from J, leaving 7 bases between them. This CDR3 comprises 11 residues. CDR3 loop: CSARTRDTQYF. For the CDR3, the DNA is TGCAGTGCTAGGACGCGTGATACGCAGTATTTT.

The chain carries TRBV19 and TRBJ2-6; D not resolved. The CDR3 length is 17 residues. The ends were cut back, 3 bases at V and 2 bases at J, with 14 bases in the middle. Looked up from germline, CDR1 is LNHDA and CDR2 is SQIVND (reference sequence). The CDR3 DNA sequence: TGTGCCAGTAGTATCCCCCTCCATGGAGCTGGGGCCAACGTCCTGACTTTC. Its protein is CASSIPLHGAGANVLTF.

This clone was seen more than once but under ten times. The V and J genes are TRBV6-5 and TRBJ2-1; no clear D gene. The CDR3 sequence is 12 residues long. CDR1 is MNHEY, CDR2 SVGAGI, per germline. V gave up 5 bases and J gave up 4 bases, with 6 bases separating them. DNA for the CDR3: TGTGCCAGCAGTGCCGGTTACAATGAGCAGTTCTTC. Its protein is CASSAGYNEQFF.

This chain uses TRBV4-3 with TRBJ1-4; 7 nucleotides match TRBD1. The CDR3 has 16 residues. Germline V gene sequence: CDR1 LGHNA, CDR2 YSLEER. V lost 0 bases and J lost 7; bases outside the gene matches: 8. The CDR3, as DNA: TGCGCCAGCAGCCAAGACCCGACAGGGCGAGGTGAAAAACTGTTTTTT. Translation: CASSQDPTGRGEKLFF.

The chain joins TRBV5-1 to TRBJ2-1; D tentatively reads TRBD1 or TRBD2 (5 bases each). Trimming stripped 6 bases from V and 3 bases from J, with 16 bases between. Per germline, CDR1 SGHRS and CDR2 YFSETQ. The CDR3 contains 15 residues. This chain's CDR3 is CASTLQEAVYNEQFF. Written as DNA, the CDR3 is TGCGCCAGCACCCTACAGGAGGCGGTCTACAATGAGCAGTTCTTC.

CDR3 loop: CASSLAEGTTTGYTF. DNA of the CDR3: TGTGCCAGCAGCTTGGCCGAAGGGACGACGACGGGCTACACCTTC. The V and J genes are TRBV5-5 and TRBJ1-2; TRBD1 might be the D (5 bases). In germline, CDR1 is SGHKS, CDR2 YYEKEE (reference sequence). With 0 bases removed from V and 8 bases from J, the gap between germline ends came to 17 bases. The CDR3 spans 15 residues.

This clone was recorded a few times. V is TRBV7-9 and J is TRBJ2-5; possible D gene TRBD2, 6 bases. V lost 2 bases, J lost 4 bases, and 14 bases lay in between. The CDR3 is made up of 15 amino acids. CDR1 SEHNR and CDR2 FQNEAQ come from the germline V gene (reference sequence). The CDR3, as DNA: TGTGCCAGCAGCTTATTGGAGGGCCCGGGAGAGACCCAGTACTTC. Encoded protein: CASSLLEGPGETQYF.

The V and J genes are TRBV14 and TRBJ2-7, with D unresolved. Germline V gives CDR1 SGHDN, CDR2 FVKESK. The CDR3 totals 13 residues. V dropped 3 bases and J dropped 4 bases, with 10 bases sitting between them. The CDR3 loop is CASSHANLYEQYF. Here the CDR3 DNA reads TGTGCCAGCAGCCACGCAAACCTATACGAGCAGTACTTC.

CDR3 nucleotides: TGTGCCAGCAGGGGACAGGGGAGGAATGGCTACACCTTC. Its protein is CASRGQGRNGYTF. The chain employs TRBV6-5 and TRBJ1-2; 10 bases fit TRBD1. This CDR3 has 13 residues. Trimming at V came to 6 bases and at J to 6 bases, leaving 4 bases not matched to a gene. The germline CDR1 and CDR2 sequences are MNHEY and SVGAGI.

This chain connects TRBV5-4 to TRBJ2-3; a weak D match, TRBD2 (5 bases). Germline CDR1 and CDR2: SGHNT and YYREEE (reference sequence). V dropped 4 bases and J dropped 4 bases, with 13 bases sitting between them. The CDR3 loop spans 14 amino acids. The CDR3 is CASSLTGLADTQYF. DNA of the CDR3: TGTGCCAGCAGCCTCACCGGACTCGCAGATACGCAGTATTTT.

This rearrangement joins TRBV30 to TRBJ1-2, with 8 bases lining up with TRBD1. CDR3 length equals 12 residues. Trimming cost V 5 bases and J 11 bases; bases outside gene matches: 10. Germline V CDR1 and CDR2: GTSNPN, SVGIG (reference sequence). The DNA of the CDR3 is TGTGCCTGGGACTTCAGGGGGCAGGGGTACACCTTC. Translating gives CAWDFRGQGYTF.

This clone was seen just once. CDR3 residues: CASSRLAGFYEQYF. CDR3 nucleotides: TGTGCCAGCAGTCGACTAGCGGGATTCTACGAGCAGTACTTC. The V call is TRBV11-2, the J call TRBJ2-7, with TRBD2 matching 11 bases. The length of the CDR3 is 14 residues. Trimming at V came to 6 bases and at J to 3 bases, leaving 4 bases not matched to a gene. The germline V gene encodes CDR1 SGHAT and CDR2 FQNNGV.

The chain is built from TRBV11-2 and TRBJ2-1; 11 positions match TRBD2. Germline V gives CDR1 SGHAT, CDR2 FQNNGV. The CDR3 spans 16 residues. J was trimmed by 2 bases and V by 1 base; bases with no gene match: 1. The CDR3, as DNA: TGTGCCAGCAGCTTAGTGACTAGCGGGACCTACAATGAGCAGTTCTTC. Translated: CASSLVTSGTYNEQFF.

The chain recombines TRBV6-1 with TRBJ1-1; unclear D gene. The V end lost 8 bases, the J end lost 4 bases, and 17 bases lay between the germline ends. The CDR3 has 14 amino acids. Per germline, CDR1 MNHNS and CDR2 SASEGT. CDR3 sequence (DNA): TGTGCCAGCTTACCAAGGCGGGCTCTCACTGAAGCTTTCTTT. Its protein is CASLPRRALTEAFF.

This clone has a handful of counts. The chain recombines TRBV5-1 with TRBJ2-1; the D call may be TRBD1 or TRBD2 (5 bases each). This CDR3 spans 15 amino acids. With 8 bases removed from V and 3 bases from J, the gap between germline ends came to 18 bases. CDR1 SGHRS and CDR2 YFSETQ come from the germline V gene. For the CDR3, the DNA is TGCGCCAGTGGCCCTGGGGGAGTTAGCTACAATGAGCAGTTCTTC. This sequence encodes CASGPGGVSYNEQFF.

This rearrangement joins TRBV7-2 to TRBJ2-2, with no clear D. This CDR3 is 15 amino acids long. Trimming shortened V by 3 bases and J by 0 bases, and 8 bases separated the two germline ends. Germline V gene data show CDR1 as SGHTA and CDR2 as FQGNSA. The CDR3 region has the DNA TGTGCCAGCAGCTTGGCTATAACGAACACCGGGGAGCTGTTTTTT. Translation gives CASSLAITNTGELFF.

The genes are TRBV11-2 and TRBJ2-1; D unclear. The CDR3 is made up of 12 amino acids. The V end lost 5 bases, the J end lost 10 bases, and 12 bases lay between the germline ends. The germline CDR1 and CDR2 sequences are SGHAT and FQNNGV. In nucleotides, the CDR3 is TGTGCCAGCAGCCCGACGCGGCGGGAGCAGTTCTTC. It yields the protein CASSPTRREQFF.

The rearrangement uses TRBV9 and TRBJ2-3; 7 nucleotides agree with TRBD1. V shed 1 base, J shed 8 bases, and the junction held 7 bases outside the gene matches. Germline lookup yields CDR1 SGDLS and CDR2 YYNGEE. CDR3 length: 14 amino acids. The CDR3: CASSVNRGFGTQYF. The DNA for the CDR3 is TGTGCCAGCAGCGTAAACAGGGGATTTGGTACGCAGTATTTT.

The chain employs TRBV6-5 and TRBJ1-4; 9 positions agree with TRBD1. V dropped 4 bases and J dropped 11; count of bases not matched to a gene: 5. The CDR3 contains 13 residues. CDR1 is MNHEY, CDR2 SVGAGI, per germline. CDR3 in DNA: TGTGCCAGCAGTTCGGACAGGGGAGGGAAACTGTTTTTT. Translating it yields CASSSDRGGKLFF.

V gene TRBV28 combines with J gene TRBJ2-7, with 9 positions matching TRBD2. The CDR3 has 17 residues. V was pared by 5 bases and J by 3 bases, with 14 bases of the junction left unmatched. The germline V gene encodes CDR1 MDHEN and CDR2 SYDVKM. The CDR3 nucleotides are TGTGCCAGCAGTCCATGGGGTAGCGGGAGATCGGACTACGAGCAGTACTTC. This codes for CASSPWGSGRSDYEQYF.

The J gene is TRBJ1-1, the V gene TRBV5-4; D gene unclear. Germline V gene lookup returns CDR1 SGHNT and CDR2 YYREEE (reference sequence). V was cut by 4 bases and J by 3 bases, with 22 bases left in between. The CDR3 extends over 17 amino acids. CDR3 nucleotide sequence: TGTGCCAGCAGCCTATGGCCTCCCCGAATAAGAGACACTGAAGCTTTCTTT. Protein sequence: CASSLWPPRIRDTEAFF. Full variable domain (rest looked up from reference TRBV5-4 and TRBJ1-1): ETGVTQSPTHLIKTRGQQVTLRCSSQSGHNTVSWYQQALGQGPQFIFQYYREEENGRGNFPPRFSGLQFPNYSSELNVNALELDDSALYLCASSLWPPRIRDTEAFFGQGTRLTVV.

The chain links TRBV11-2 to TRBJ2-7; TRBD1 might be the D (7 bases). This CDR3 is 16 amino acids long. The V end was cut by 1 base, the J end by 0 bases, with 13 bases between. Germline V gene data show CDR1 as SGHAT and CDR2 as FQNNGV. DNA of the CDR3: TGTGCCAGCAGCTTAGTGCGGGACAGAATCTCCTACGAGCAGTACTTC. This encodes CASSLVRDRISYEQYF.

The gene calls are TRBV7-6 and TRBJ2-5; TRBD1 is a possible D gene (6 bases). Germline CDR1 reads SGHVS; CDR2 reads FNYEAQ. The CDR3 contains 17 residues. The V and J ends lost 4 bases and 7 bases respectively, with 25 bases between them. The CDR3 is CASSSPTRQAGYMTQYF. CDR3 DNA sequence: TGTGCCAGCAGCTCCCCCACTAGACAGGCGGGCTATATGACCCAGTACTTC.

The genes are TRBV14 and TRBJ2-3, with 10 bases lining up with TRBD2. V was pared by 3 bases and J by 3 bases, with 9 bases of the junction left unmatched. CDR3 length equals 17 residues. The germline gives CDR1 SGHDN, CDR2 FVKESK. The CDR3 sequence: CASSQLGWGLATDTQYF. CDR3 nucleotides: TGTGCCAGCAGCCAGCTAGGGTGGGGACTAGCGACAGATACGCAGTATTTT.

The table lists this clone with a few counts. The chain recombines TRBV10-3 with TRBJ2-1, with 9 bases fitting TRBD1. The CDR3 spans 16 residues. The junction had 9 bases not matched to a gene; V was cut back by 4 bases and J by 5 bases. Looked up from germline, CDR1 is ENHRY and CDR2 is SYGVKD. The CDR3 nucleotides are TGTGCCATCAGTGGACCCGGGACAGGGCACGACAATGAGCAGTTCTTC. Amino acid sequence: CAISGPGTGHDNEQFF.

This clone was observed a handful of times. The chain employs TRBV19 and TRBJ1-1, with TRBD1 matching 7 bases. V shed 5 bases, J shed 3 bases, and the junction held 9 bases outside the gene matches. The germline CDR1 and CDR2 sequences are LNHDA and SQIVND (reference sequence). This CDR3 is 15 amino acids long. CDR3 nucleotide sequence: TGTGCCAGTAGTGGCCGACAGGGACCTTACACTGAAGCTTTCTTT. Protein sequence: CASSGRQGPYTEAFF.

Worth noting for this clone: Distinct nucleotide sequences in the sample also encode this CDR3. The chain is built from TRBV5-1 and TRBJ2-6, with no clear D. V dropped 1 base and J dropped 1 base, with 3 bases sitting between them. Germline V lookup: CDR1 SGHRS, CDR2 YFSETQ. This CDR3 region has 14 residues. The CDR3 DNA sequence: TGCGCCAGCAGCTTGCCTTCTGGGGCCAACGTCCTGACTTTC. Encoded protein: CASSLPSGANVLTF.

This clone was observed once. The gene calls are TRBV30 and TRBJ1-1; D is perhaps TRBD1 (6 bases). CDR1 and CDR2 (germline): GTSNPN, SVGIG (reference sequence). V shed 2 bases and J shed 1 base, with 11 bases lying between them. The CDR3 extends over 14 amino acids. CDR3 in DNA: TGTGCCTGGAGTTCTAGGGGGGGGAACACTGAAGCTTTCTTT. Encoded protein: CAWSSRGGNTEAFF.